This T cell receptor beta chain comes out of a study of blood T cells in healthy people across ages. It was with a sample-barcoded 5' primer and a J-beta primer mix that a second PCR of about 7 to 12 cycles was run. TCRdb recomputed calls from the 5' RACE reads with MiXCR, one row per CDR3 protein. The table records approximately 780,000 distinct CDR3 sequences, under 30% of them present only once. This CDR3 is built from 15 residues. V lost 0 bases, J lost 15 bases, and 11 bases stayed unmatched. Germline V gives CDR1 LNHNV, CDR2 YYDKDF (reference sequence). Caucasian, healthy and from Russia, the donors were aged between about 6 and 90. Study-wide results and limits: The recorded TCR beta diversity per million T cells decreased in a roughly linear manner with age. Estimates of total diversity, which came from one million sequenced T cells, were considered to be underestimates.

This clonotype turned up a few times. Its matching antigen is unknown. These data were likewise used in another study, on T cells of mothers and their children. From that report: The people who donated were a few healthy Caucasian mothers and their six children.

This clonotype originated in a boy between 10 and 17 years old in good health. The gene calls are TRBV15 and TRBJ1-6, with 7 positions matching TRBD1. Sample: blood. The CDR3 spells CATSRDKQGLQILHF. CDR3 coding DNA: TGTGCCACCAGCAGAGATAAACAGGGGCTTCAGATCCTCCACTTT.